The sequence of this TCR beta chain was determined in a study of blood T cells in healthy people across ages. Study-wide points: The diversity estimates, figures obtained from one million T cells, were considered underestimates.

Total RNA was extracted at no less than 5.5 micrograms per sample. The CDR3 spans 15 residues. The germline V gene has CDR1 MGHRA and CDR2 YSYEKL. As regards this clonotype: As yet, its antigen is unknown.

Primers used in a second PCR of roughly 6 to 12 cycles were a sample-barcoded 5' primer and a J-beta primer mix. One entry per CDR3 protein results from TCRdb running MiXCR on the 5' RACE reads. Found here are 750,000 or so distinct CDR3 sequences, 25% of them singletons; the top ten hold 9.4%. These data were also reused for a study on T cells of mothers and their children. That report adds: Donation was provided by three healthy Caucasian mothers along with their six children.

This sequence originates from a boy between 10 and 17 years old in good health. This chain connects TRBV4-1 to TRBJ2-5; TRBD2 matches at 7 bases. The J call may be faulty, since TRBJ2-1 better matches the DNA end. Sequenced sample: blood. The CDR3 coding sequence is TGCGCCAGCAGCCAAGAAGGGCAGGGAGGGTTCGAGCAGTTCTTC. Translation gives CASSQEGQGGFEQFF.